This T cell receptor beta chain was documented in a study of blood T cell repertoires in COVID-19. Study summary: COVID-19 samples from acute and convalescent phases originated in the United States, Italy and Spain. PBMCs, B-cell-depleted T cells, or T cells were the source of the cDNA or gDNA that made up the material.

Under the authors' procedure: Amplifying reference gene primers gave estimates of nucleated cell counts. Here immunoSEQ multiplex PCR was the method, and the copy in TCRdb shows in-frame clones only, minus some. V, J and clone size were drawn from that table, and D and trimming were deduced from the DNA. The data contain 190,000 or so clones, about 86% of them singletons. The sequencing sample was made of peripheral blood. The receptor was isolated from a young woman who had recovered from COVID-19.

The DNA for the CDR3 is TGTGCCAGCAGTCGGCAGGAGGCAAGCACTGAAGCTTTCTTT. This encodes CASSRQEASTEAFF. J is TRBJ1-1 and V is TRBV25-1; D is ambiguous. V gave up 5 bases and J gave up 4 bases, with 14 bases separating them. CDR1 and CDR2 (germline): MGHDK, SYGVNS. CDR3 length: 14 residues. The variable domain in full, completed from reference TRBV25-1 and TRBJ1-1, reads EADIYQTPRYLVIGTGKKITLECSQTMGHDKMYWYQQDPGMELHLIHYSYGVNSTEKGDLSSESTVSRIRTEHFPLTLESARPSHTSQYLCASSRQEASTEAFFGQGTRLTVV.